The clone carrying this T cell receptor beta chain was detected a few times. This likely stems from a read error, as it lies one base from a far larger clone. At the DNA level, this CDR3 is encoded by other sequences in the same sample as well. The data belong to a study of shared clonotypes between healthy human individuals. Germline V gene sequence: CDR1 MNHNS, CDR2 SASEGT. The CDR3 length is 13 residues. Around 91 million PBMCs were counted before genomic DNA extraction. The authors sequenced unsorted PBMC DNA on ten immunoSEQ deep assay plates. In the original workflow: ImmunoSEQ output held junction-only sequences without quality scores, so filtering differed. Some clones are missing from TCRdb's copy, which holds only in-frame ones; the method was immunoSEQ multiplex PCR. The D gene and trimming were derived from the DNA, and the V and J assignments and clone size from that table. The table shows fewer than 650,000 clones, with 76% occurring only once.

The sequenced material came from PBMCs. The rearrangement links TRBV6-1 to TRBJ1-2; a possible D gene is TRBD1 (6 bases). This clonotype originated in a woman in her thirties or forties in good health. Some clones in this sample may be carry-over from other donors' samples. The CDR3 DNA sequence: TGCGCCAGCAGTGAACAGGGTATCTATGGCTACACCTTC. Its protein product is CASSEQGIYGYTF.